This TCR beta chain was identified during a study of shared T cell receptors in the human thymus. The data were produced by immunoSEQ multiplex PCR, yet TCRdb's version contains in-frame clones alone and is incomplete. Among hundreds of thousands of clones listed, around 87% were seen once. The CDR3 sequence is 15 residues long. The ends were cut back, 4 bases at V and 2 bases at J, with 14 bases in the middle. Germline assignment: CDR1 SGHRS and CDR2 YFSETQ. These same data were also listed under a study on human thymus T cells. From that study: Thymic tissue was derived from resections collected during corrective heart surgery.

This receptor was taken from a boy younger than two with a congenital heart defect. Sequencing was carried out using thymocytes. The chain uses TRBV5-1 and TRBJ2-3; D possibly corresponds to TRBD1 (7 bases). The CDR3 is CASSPRDSATDTQYF. The CDR3, as DNA: TGCGCCAGCAGCCCGCGGGACAGTGCCACAGATACGCAGTATTTT.